The rows below give T cell receptor beta chains drawn from one sample of a study of identifying expanded T cells in peripheral blood. Only in-frame clones appear in the TCRdb table, and some are missing; sequencing was by immunoSEQ multiplex PCR. This sample has tens of thousands of clones, with 88% found just once. What was sequenced was blood. These receptors were collected from a person aged 18 to 69 in good health. Each CDR3 is given with its conserved first and last residue. Fields, in order: D gene, CDR3 length, J gene, V gene, clone size, CDR3 DNA, CDR3 protein. The D gene is left open where the match is weak. Not every row has a clone size; where given, it reads once, few, many or a size class.

D: TRBD2; length: 14; J: TRBJ2-7; V: TRBV7-9; size: .; DNA: TGTGCCAGCGCCGTGGGGGGGGACTCCTACGAGCAGTACTTC; CDR3: CASAVGGDSYEQYF
D: .; length: 17; J: TRBJ2-4; V: TRBV27; size: .; DNA: TGTGCCAGCAGTTTATCAGGGGCGGGGTCGGGCAAAAACATTCAGTACTTC; CDR3: CASSLSGAGSGKNIQYF
D: TRBD1; length: 15; J: TRBJ1-2; V: TRBV9; size: once; DNA: TGTGCCAGCAGCGCACATCGACAGGGGGCGATTGGCTACACCTTC; CDR3: CASSAHRQGAIGYTF
D: TRBD1; length: 15; J: TRBJ2-5; V: TRBV2; size: .; DNA: TGTGCCAGCAACCGGGACAGGGGGCCCCAAAAGACCCAGTACTTC; CDR3: CASNRDRGPQKTQYF
D: TRBD1; length: 15; J: TRBJ2-1; V: TRBV7-2; size: .; DNA: TGTGCCAGCAGAGGCGACAGGGCCTCCTACAATGAGCAGTTCTTC; CDR3: CASRGDRASYNEQFF
D: .; length: 13; J: TRBJ1-1; V: TRBV4-3; size: once; DNA: TGCGCCAGCAGCCAAGGAGGGTGGGCTGAAGCTTTCTTT; CDR3: CASSQGGWAEAFF
D: .; length: 15; J: TRBJ2-1; V: TRBV6-1; size: .; DNA: TGTGCCAGCAGTGAAGGACTACATTCCTACAATGAGCAGTTCTTC; CDR3: CASSEGLHSYNEQFF
D: .; length: 15; J: TRBJ1-2; V: TRBV19; size: .; DNA: TGTGCCAGTAGTGACGGGGACAAAGCTAACTATGGCTACACCTTC; CDR3: CASSDGDKANYGYTF
D: TRBD2; length: 14; J: TRBJ2-5; V: TRBV2; size: .; DNA: TGTGCCAGCAGGAAGGGACTAGCGACAGAGACCCAGTACTTC; CDR3: CASRKGLATETQYF
D: TRBD1; length: 14; J: TRBJ1-1; V: TRBV5-5; size: .; DNA: TGTGCCAGCAGCTTGGGACAGGGCTACACTGAAGCTTTCTTT; CDR3: CASSLGQGYTEAFF
D: TRBD1; length: 14; J: TRBJ2-5; V: TRBV27; size: .; DNA: TGTGCCAGCAGTTTTTGGGACAGACAAGAGACCCAGTACTTC; CDR3: CASSFWDRQETQYF